This passage covers 32 T cell receptor beta chains from one sample sequenced in a study of chemoradiotherapy in HPV16-positive cancers (dated 2022 in TCRdb). Libraries were constructed by the immunoSEQ multiplex PCR assay. TCRdb provides this immuneACCESS table in a form limited to in-frame rearrangements. Some clones are lacking; in checked studies, under half of them reflect an unresolved V gene, and why the rest are absent is not known. The sample table contains around 14,000 clones; only one count was recorded for roughly 88% of them. The ten largest clonotypes hold around 2.8% of the sample. Sequencing was performed on blood, taken from a patient who underwent chemoradiotherapy. These receptors originate from a human donor with HPV-associated anogenital cancer.

The chain is built from TRBV9 and TRBJ2-2; 8 bases align to TRBD2. V lost 4 bases to trimming and J lost 4 bases; unmatched junction nucleotides: 3. The CDR3 is 14 amino acids. Looked up from germline, CDR1 is SGDLS and CDR2 is YYNGEE. The CDR3 DNA sequence: TGTGCCAGCAGCCCGGGGGGGGGCACCGGGGAGCTGTTTTTT. Translating it yields CASSPGGGTGELFF.

The rearrangement joins TRBV27 to TRBJ1-1; the D is unclear. The V gene's germline CDR1 is MNHEY and CDR2 SMNVEV (reference sequence). Between the trimmed V and J ends, which lost 3 bases and 0 bases, there was a span of 8 bases. CDR3 length equals 14 residues. CDR3 in amino acids: CASSFTGMNTEAFF. The CDR3 DNA sequence: TGTGCCAGCAGTTTCACGGGCATGAACACTGAAGCTTTCTTT.

The rearrangement joins TRBV28 to TRBJ1-2, with unresolved D. V lost 3 bases and J lost 4, with 9 bases in between. The CDR3 has 13 residues. Looked up from germline, CDR1 is MDHEN and CDR2 is SYDVKM. The CDR3 here is CASSFGFGYGYTF. The CDR3 DNA sequence: TGTGCCAGCAGTTTTGGGTTCGGCTATGGCTACACCTTC.

This rearrangement joins TRBV5-6 to TRBJ1-1; D possibly corresponds to TRBD1 (5 bases). CDR3 length: 14 amino acids. V lost 4 bases to trimming and J lost 5 bases, with 15 bases between them. Germline V lookup: CDR1 SGHDT, CDR2 YYEEEE. CDR3 bases: TGTGCCAGCAGCCTTCAGGGAGGAGATACTGAAGCTTTCTTT. Amino acids: CASSLQGGDTEAFF. Complete variable domain (other parts from reference TRBV5-6 and TRBJ1-1): DAGVTQSPTHLIKTRGQQVTLRCSPKSGHDTVSWYQQALGQGPQFIFQYYEEEERQRGNFPDRFSGHQFPNYSSELNVNALLLGDSALYLCASSLQGGDTEAFFGQGTRLTVV.

This chain connects TRBV9 to TRBJ1-2; TRBD1 matches at 9 bases. Germline V CDR1 and CDR2: SGDLS, YYNGEE. V lost 4 bases and J lost 4; bases outside the gene matches: 5. The CDR3 sequence is 14 residues long. CDR3 sequence (DNA): TGTGCCAGCAGCTCCAGACAGGGGGTCTATGGCTACACCTTC. Protein sequence: CASSSRQGVYGYTF.

The chain employs TRBV28 and TRBJ2-7, with 8 nucleotides matching TRBD1. The CDR3 is 16 amino acids. Germline V gene lookup returns CDR1 MDHEN and CDR2 SYDVKM. V lost 2 bases to trimming and J lost 4 bases; unmatched junction nucleotides: 10. CDR3 loop: CASSLGVVTGAYEQYF. CDR3 DNA sequence: TGTGCCAGCAGTTTAGGAGTCGTGACAGGGGCTTACGAGCAGTACTTC.

The chain joins TRBV5-1 to TRBJ1-2; D not certain. Trimming left V 0 bases short and J 0 bases short, with 9 bases between. Germline lookup yields CDR1 SGHRS and CDR2 YFSETQ. The CDR3 extends over 15 amino acids. The CDR3 region is CASSLARTPNYGYTF. The CDR3 bases are TGCGCCAGCAGCTTGGCCCGTACCCCTAACTATGGCTACACCTTC.

The V call is TRBV15, the J call TRBJ2-5, with D unresolved. CDR1 is LNHNV and CDR2 is YYDKDF in the germline V gene (reference sequence). CDR3 length equals 12 residues. V shed 8 bases and J shed 1 base, with 8 bases lying between them. In DNA, the CDR3 is TGTGCCACCTCAGAGTTCCAAGAGACCCAGTACTTC. This encodes CATSEFQETQYF. Variable domain in full (rest from reference TRBV15 and TRBJ2-5): DAMVIQNPRYQVTQFGKPVTLSCSQTLNHNVMYWYQQKSSQAPKLLFHYYDKDFNNEADTPDNFQSRRPNTSFCFLDIRSPGLGDTAMYLCATSEFQETQYFGPGTRLLVL.

The V and J genes are TRBV5-5 and TRBJ1-1; D gene ambiguous. Trimming took 2 bases from V and 1 from J, leaving 12 bases between them. CDR3 size: 15 residues. Germline V gives CDR1 SGHKS, CDR2 YYEKEE (reference sequence). CDR3 amino acids: CASSFLRGGNTEAFF. The CDR3 nucleotides read TGTGCCAGCAGCTTTCTTCGGGGAGGGAACACTGAAGCTTTCTTT.

V usage is TRBV7-8 and J usage is TRBJ1-4; no firm D call. This CDR3 spans 16 amino acids. V dropped 0 bases and J dropped 5 bases, with 13 bases sitting between them. The germline gives CDR1 SGHVS, CDR2 FQNEAQ. CDR3 in amino acids: CASSLAAATTNEKLFF. CDR3 DNA: TGTGCCAGCAGCTTAGCTGCGGCGACTACAAATGAAAAACTGTTTTTT.

This clone was detected a few times. The chain carries TRBV2 and TRBJ1-6, with TRBD1 as a possible D gene (5 bases). V was trimmed by 8 bases and J by 3 bases, leaving 11 bases between them. The CDR3 consists of 14 residues. Germline V CDR1 and CDR2: SNHLY, FYNNEI. CDR3 loop: CASGGRGYNSPLHF. CDR3 nucleotide sequence: TGTGCCAGCGGGGGTCGGGGCTATAATTCACCCCTCCACTTT.

The chain joins TRBV6-1 to TRBJ1-1; D uncertain. The CDR3 contains 15 residues. V was cut by 6 bases and J by 0 bases, with 14 bases left in between. Germline V gene data show CDR1 as MNHNS and CDR2 as SASEGT. The CDR3 region is CASRLEGTLNTEAFF. As DNA, the CDR3 is TGTGCCAGCAGGTTGGAGGGAACCCTGAACACTGAAGCTTTCTTT.

The chain carries TRBV7-2 and TRBJ1-2; maybe TRBD1 (5 bases). The CDR3 covers 16 residues. Trimming took off 4 bases at V and 6 bases at J, with 21 bases between the two ends. The germline V gene encodes CDR1 SGHTA and CDR2 FQGNSA. The DNA of the CDR3 is TGTGCCAGCAGCTCAACCCACGTCAGAGGGGCGGATGGCTACACCTTC. Protein: CASSSTHVRGADGYTF. Full variable domain (remainder filled in from reference TRBV7-2 and TRBJ1-2): GAGVSQSPSNKVTEKGKDVELRCDPISGHTALYWYRQSLGQGLEFLIYFQGNSAPDKSGLPSDRFSAERTGGSVSTLTIQRTQQEDSAVYLCASSSTHVRGADGYTFGSGTRLTVV.

The J gene is TRBJ2-5, the V gene TRBV7-2, with TRBD2 matching over 9 bases. J gave up 4 bases and V 1 base, and 7 bases lay outside the gene matches. This CDR3 contains 16 residues. CDR1 and CDR2 (germline): SGHTA, FQGNSA. This chain's CDR3 is CASSLGAGGPVETQYF. The CDR3 DNA follows: TGTGCCAGCAGCTTAGGGGCGGGGGGGCCTGTAGAGACCCAGTACTTC.

The rearrangement joins TRBV5-1 to TRBJ1-2, with D uncertain. The CDR3 is 14 amino acids. V lost 2 bases, J lost 6 bases, and 14 bases lay in between. Germline CDR1 and CDR2: SGHRS and YFSETQ. CDR3 sequence (DNA): TGCGCCAGCAGCTTTAACCTATTCGGGGATGGCTACACCTTC. This encodes CASSFNLFGDGYTF.

V usage is TRBV5-1 and J usage is TRBJ1-1, with D unresolved. CDR1 and CDR2 from the germline V gene are SGHRS and YFSETQ. The CDR3 is made up of 11 amino acids. Trimming pared 7 bases from V and 1 base from J, leaving 5 bases between. CDR3 loop: CASFKNTEAFF. The CDR3 nucleotides are TGCGCCAGCTTCAAGAACACTGAAGCTTTCTTT.

The V and J genes are TRBV2 and TRBJ1-1; D ambiguous. CDR1 SNHLY and CDR2 FYNNEI come from the germline V gene. Trimming removed 1 base from V and 4 bases from J, with 10 bases in between. CDR3 length: 14 residues. Here the CDR3 DNA reads TGTGCCAGCAGTGAAGAAGGAGAAACCACTGAAGCTTTCTTT. Translating it yields CASSEEGETTEAFF.

The V and J genes are TRBV4-3 and TRBJ1-6, with D perhaps TRBD1 (5 bases). V dropped 0 bases and J dropped 10 bases, with 13 bases sitting between them. In germline, CDR1 is LGHNA, CDR2 YSLEER. CDR3 length equals 15 residues. DNA of the CDR3: TGCGCCAGCAGCCAAGATCCCACAGGTGGGTCACCCCTCCACTTT. Protein sequence: CASSQDPTGGSPLHF.

The rearrangement joins TRBV5-1 to TRBJ2-7; D unclear. Germline V gene sequence: CDR1 SGHRS, CDR2 YFSETQ. This CDR3 is built from 15 residues. Trimming removed 0 bases from V and 7 bases from J, with 17 bases in between. In DNA form, the CDR3 reads TGCGCCAGCAGCTTGGTGGGCATAGCCATTCAAGAGCAGTACTTC. Amino acid sequence: CASSLVGIAIQEQYF.

The rearrangement links TRBV27 to TRBJ1-4; TRBD1 matches 7 bases. J was trimmed by 0 bases and V by 6 bases; bases with no gene match: 10. CDR3 length equals 17 residues. The V gene's germline CDR1 is MNHEY and CDR2 SMNVEV (reference sequence). This CDR3 is CASRPDRVEATNEKLFF. CDR3 coding DNA: TGTGCCAGCAGACCCGACAGGGTTGAGGCAACTAATGAAAAACTGTTTTTT.

This chain uses TRBV11-3 with TRBJ2-5; D is ambiguous. Germline values: CDR1 SGHNT, CDR2 YENEEA. V lost 3 bases to trimming and J lost 5 bases, with 13 bases between them. There are 14 residues in the CDR3. CDR3 coding DNA: TGTGCCAGCAGCTTCTCAGGACGCCCGGAGACCCAGTACTTC. Its translation is CASSFSGRPETQYF.

The rearrangement joins TRBV7-3 to TRBJ2-5, with TRBD1 identical over 9 bases. The tail of the sequence fits TRBJ2-7 better, so the J call may be wrong. Germline CDR1 is SGHTA and CDR2 is FQGTGA. This CDR3 region has 15 residues. This CDR3 reads CASSFYSGQGYEQYF. The CDR3 DNA reads TGTGCCAGCAGCTTCTATTCGGGACAGGGCTACGAGCAGTACTTC.

This clone was counted once. The DNA for the CDR3 is TGTGCCAGCAGCTCCGCCGAGGGAGATACGCAGTATTTT. Protein sequence: CASSSAEGDTQYF. This chain joins TRBV6-5 and TRBJ2-3; D is possibly TRBD2 (5 bases). Trimming took 6 bases from V and 5 from J, leaving 12 bases between them. The CDR3 has 13 residues. Germline CDR1 reads MNHEY; CDR2 reads SVGAGI.

V is TRBV6-4 and J is TRBJ2-3, with a weak D call TRBD2 (7 bases). The CDR3 length is 15 residues. Germline V gene sequence: CDR1 MRHNA, CDR2 SNTAGT. V lost 5 bases and J 0 bases, leaving 12 bases between the germline ends. The CDR3 spells CASSRGAGSTDTQYF. The CDR3 nucleotides read TGTGCCAGCAGTCGGGGGGCCGGGAGCACAGATACGCAGTATTTT.

The J gene is TRBJ2-7, the V gene TRBV27; D might be TRBD1 or TRBD2, each matching 5 bases. V shed 6 bases and J shed 4 bases, with 13 bases lying between them. The V gene's germline CDR1 is MNHEY and CDR2 SMNVEV (reference sequence). The CDR3 length is 13 residues. Here the CDR3 DNA reads TGTGCCAGCAGGCCCCGAGGGGTTTACGAGCAGTACTTC. Residues: CASRPRGVYEQYF.

J is TRBJ1-6 and V is TRBV27; D unresolved. With 3 bases removed from V and 4 bases from J, the gap between germline ends came to 16 bases. Germline CDR1 and CDR2: MNHEY and SMNVEV (reference sequence). The CDR3 has 17 amino acids. DNA for the CDR3: TGTGCCAGCAGTTTCTCATGGACCGGTTTTTATAATTCACCCCTCCACTTT. As protein: CASSFSWTGFYNSPLHF.

The chain employs TRBV27 and TRBJ2-5, with D possibly matching TRBD2 (7 bases). The CDR3 extends over 16 amino acids. Germline lookup yields CDR1 MNHEY and CDR2 SMNVEV (reference sequence). The V end was cut by 4 bases, the J end by 2 bases, with 17 bases between. In nucleotides, the CDR3 is TGTGCCAGCAGTTCAGGGGCTAGCGGTAGTCAAGAGACCCAGTACTTC. Translating gives CASSSGASGSQETQYF.

The V call is TRBV2, the J call TRBJ2-7; either TRBD1 or TRBD2 may supply D (5 bases each). V was pared by 2 bases and J by 2 bases, with 13 bases between. This CDR3 is 15 amino acids long. Germline V lookup: CDR1 SNHLY, CDR2 FYNNEI. CDR3 in DNA: TGTGCCAGCAGTGAATATTGGGGGATTGCCTACGAGCAGTACTTC. Amino acids: CASSEYWGIAYEQYF.

This sequence joins TRBV11-2 and TRBJ1-5; D ambiguous. CDR3 length: 14 residues. Germline lookup yields CDR1 SGHAT and CDR2 FQNNGV. V was pared by 2 bases and J by 7 bases, with 12 bases between. The CDR3 protein is CASSLTDTIQPQHF. The CDR3, as DNA: TGTGCCAGCAGCTTAACCGACACGATACAGCCCCAGCATTTT.

This clone has just a few counts. This chain links TRBV27 with TRBJ2-2; TRBD2 matches 7 bases. The CDR3 length is 14 residues. Trimming at V came to 6 bases and at J to 0 bases, leaving 1 base not matched to a gene. Germline loops: CDR1 MNHEY, CDR2 SMNVEV (reference sequence). CDR3 in DNA: TGTGCCAGCAGACTAGCGACGAACACCGGGGAGCTGTTTTTT. Residues: CASRLATNTGELFF.

V and J are TRBV7-2 and TRBJ2-3, with TRBD2 identical over 8 bases. The CDR3 extends over 14 amino acids. V was clipped by 1 base and J by 8 bases; unmatched bases: 5. The germline CDR1 and CDR2 sequences are SGHTA and FQGNSA. In DNA, the CDR3 is TGTGCCAGCAGCTTAGACGGGGGGGCTGGTACGCAGTATTTT. Translating gives CASSLDGGAGTQYF.

The CDR3 coding sequence is TGTGCCAGCAGCGTAGATATCGGGACTAGCGGGGGGGCCGGAGATACGCAGTATTTT. Protein: CASSVDIGTSGGAGDTQYF. J is TRBJ2-3 and V is TRBV9; TRBD2 matches 16 bases. Germline CDR1 reads SGDLS; CDR2 reads YYNGEE. The CDR3 consists of 19 residues. V lost 0 bases, J lost 5 bases, and 9 bases stayed unmatched.